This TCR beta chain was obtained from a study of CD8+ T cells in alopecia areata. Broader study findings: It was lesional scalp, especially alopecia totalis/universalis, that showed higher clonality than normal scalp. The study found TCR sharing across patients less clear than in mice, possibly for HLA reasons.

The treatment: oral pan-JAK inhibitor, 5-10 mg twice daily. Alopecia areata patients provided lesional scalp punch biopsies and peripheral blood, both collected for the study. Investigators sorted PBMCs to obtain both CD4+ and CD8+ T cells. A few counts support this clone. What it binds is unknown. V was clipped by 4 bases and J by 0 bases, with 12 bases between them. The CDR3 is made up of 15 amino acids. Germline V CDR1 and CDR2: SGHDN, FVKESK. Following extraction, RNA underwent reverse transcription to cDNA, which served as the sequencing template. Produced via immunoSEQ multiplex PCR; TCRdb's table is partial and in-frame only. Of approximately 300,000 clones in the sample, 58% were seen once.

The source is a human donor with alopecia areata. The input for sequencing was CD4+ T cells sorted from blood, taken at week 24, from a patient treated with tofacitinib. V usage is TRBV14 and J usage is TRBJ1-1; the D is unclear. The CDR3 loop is CASSRSWVLNTEAFF. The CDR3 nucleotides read TGTGCCAGCAGCCGGAGTTGGGTATTGAACACTGAAGCTTTCTTT.